These 5 T cell receptor beta chains originate from one sample sequenced in a study of CD4+ T cells in melanoma. Profiled with immunoSEQ multiplex PCR; TCRdb holds only in-frame clones, not every one. The sample consists of some 47,000 clones, roughly 89% of them appearing once. Sequences were obtained from peripheral blood. The receptors here all came from a human donor with melanoma.

This clone has just a few counts. The sample has other DNA sequences that encode this CDR3 too. The chain couples TRBV5-1 to TRBJ1-5; 10 nucleotides align to TRBD1. V shed 0 bases and J 2 bases; nucleotides not matched to a gene: 2. Germline V lookup: CDR1 SGHRS, CDR2 YFSETQ. CDR3 length equals 16 residues. CDR3 sequence (DNA): TGCGCCAGCAGCTTGGGTGGGACAGGGGGCAATCAGCCCCAGCATTTT. Encoded protein: CASSLGGTGGNQPQHF. Full variable domain (outside the CDR3, taken from reference TRBV5-1 and TRBJ1-5): KAGVTQTPRYLIKTRGQQVTLSCSPISGHRSVSWYQQTPGQGLQFLFEYFSETQRNKGNFPGRFSGRQFSNSRSEMNVSTLELGDSALYLCASSLGGTGGNQPQHFGDGTRLSIL.

In this sample, this clone turned up once. The genes are TRBV9 and TRBJ2-6; D gene uncertain. CDR1 and CDR2 (germline): SGDLS, YYNGEE. V was clipped by 2 bases and J by 0 bases, with 18 bases between them. The CDR3 sequence is 19 residues long. CDR3: CASSVGPSAHNSGANVLTF. CDR3 sequence (DNA): TGTGCCAGCAGCGTCGGGCCTTCCGCGCATAACTCTGGGGCCAACGTCCTGACTTTC.

The chain is built from TRBV4-3 and TRBJ2-1; TRBD1 aligns across 9 bases. This CDR3 contains 17 residues. Losses at the gene ends were 0 bases for V and 1 base for J; bases not matched to a gene: 4. CDR1 and CDR2 (germline): LGHNA, YSLEER. For the CDR3, the DNA is TGCGCCAGCAGCCAAGATTCCGACAGGGGGTCCTACAATGAGCAGTTCTTC. Its protein is CASSQDSDRGSYNEQFF.

This chain connects TRBV5-1 to TRBJ1-4; D is unresolved. CDR1 and CDR2 from the germline V gene are SGHRS and YFSETQ. The CDR3 has 15 residues. Trimming took off 0 bases at V and 5 bases at J, with 11 bases between the two ends. The DNA of the CDR3 is TGCGCCAGCAGCTTGGCCATTCACGGGAATGAAAAACTGTTTTTT. It is translated as CASSLAIHGNEKLFF.

This chain joins TRBV27 and TRBJ1-1; 7 positions match TRBD1. The CDR3 length is 14 residues. CDR1 MNHEY and CDR2 SMNVEV come from the germline V gene (reference sequence). The V segment lost 6 bases and the J segment 5 bases; nucleotides outside the gene matches: 9. CDR3 region: CASRDRMGGTEAFF. The CDR3 DNA is TGTGCCAGCAGGGACAGGATGGGTGGTACTGAAGCTTTCTTT.